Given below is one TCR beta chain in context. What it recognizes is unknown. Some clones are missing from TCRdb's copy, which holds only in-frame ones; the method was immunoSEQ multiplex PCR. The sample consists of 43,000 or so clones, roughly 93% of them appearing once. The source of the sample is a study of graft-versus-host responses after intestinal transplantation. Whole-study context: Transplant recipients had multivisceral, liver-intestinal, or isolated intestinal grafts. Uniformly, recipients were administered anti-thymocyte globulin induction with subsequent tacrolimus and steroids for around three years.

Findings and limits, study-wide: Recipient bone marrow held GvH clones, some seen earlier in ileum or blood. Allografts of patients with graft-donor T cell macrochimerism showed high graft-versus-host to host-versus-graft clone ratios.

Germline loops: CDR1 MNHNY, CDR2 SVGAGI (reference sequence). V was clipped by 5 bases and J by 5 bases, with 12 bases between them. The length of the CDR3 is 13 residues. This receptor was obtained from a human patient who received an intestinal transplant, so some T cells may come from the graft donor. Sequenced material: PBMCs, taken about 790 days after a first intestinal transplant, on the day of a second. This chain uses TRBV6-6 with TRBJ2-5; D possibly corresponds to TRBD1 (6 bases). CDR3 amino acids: CASSRQAGETQYF. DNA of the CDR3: TGTGCCAGCAGTAGACAGGCTGGGGAGACCCAGTACTTC.